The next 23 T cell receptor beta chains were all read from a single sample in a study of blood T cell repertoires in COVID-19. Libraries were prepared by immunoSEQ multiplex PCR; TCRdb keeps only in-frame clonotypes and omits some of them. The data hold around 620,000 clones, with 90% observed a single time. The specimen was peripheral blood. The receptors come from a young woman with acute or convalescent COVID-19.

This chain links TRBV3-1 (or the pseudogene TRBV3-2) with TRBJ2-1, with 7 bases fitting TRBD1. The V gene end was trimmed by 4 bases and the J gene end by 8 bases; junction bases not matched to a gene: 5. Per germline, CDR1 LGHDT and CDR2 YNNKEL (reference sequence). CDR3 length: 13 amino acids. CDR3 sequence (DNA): TGTGCCAGCAGCCCCGGGACAGATTATGAGCAGTTCTTC. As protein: CASSPGTDYEQFF.

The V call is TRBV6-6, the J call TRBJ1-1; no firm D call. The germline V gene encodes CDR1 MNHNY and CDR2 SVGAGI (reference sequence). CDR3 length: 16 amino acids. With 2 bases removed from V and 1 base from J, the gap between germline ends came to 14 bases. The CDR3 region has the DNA TGTGCCAGCAGTTACCCACTGGGGAGGAAGAACACTGAAGCTTTCTTT. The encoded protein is CASSYPLGRKNTEAFF.

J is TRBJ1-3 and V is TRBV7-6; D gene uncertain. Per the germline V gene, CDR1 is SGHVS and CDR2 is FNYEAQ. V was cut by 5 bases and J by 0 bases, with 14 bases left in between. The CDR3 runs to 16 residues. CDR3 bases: TGTGCCAGCAGCCTGGACGGAGGCTTCTCTGGAAACACCATATATTTT. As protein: CASSLDGGFSGNTIYF.

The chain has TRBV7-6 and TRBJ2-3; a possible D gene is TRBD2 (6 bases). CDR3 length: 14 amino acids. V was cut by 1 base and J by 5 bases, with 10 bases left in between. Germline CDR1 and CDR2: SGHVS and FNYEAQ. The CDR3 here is CASSLGASVDTQYF. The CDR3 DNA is TGTGCCAGCAGCTTAGGAGCTAGCGTAGATACGCAGTATTTT.

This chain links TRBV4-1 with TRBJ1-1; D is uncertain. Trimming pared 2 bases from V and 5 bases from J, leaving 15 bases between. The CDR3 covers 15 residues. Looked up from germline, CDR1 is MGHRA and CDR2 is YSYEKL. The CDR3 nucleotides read TGCGCCAGCAGCCAAAAACAAGGCCCGGGAACTGAAGCTTTCTTT. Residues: CASSQKQGPGTEAFF.

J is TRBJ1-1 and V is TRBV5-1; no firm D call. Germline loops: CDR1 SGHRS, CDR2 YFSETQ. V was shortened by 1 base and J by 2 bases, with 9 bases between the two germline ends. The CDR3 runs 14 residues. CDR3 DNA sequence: TGCGCCAGCAGCTTGTTTGAGGGCAACACTGAAGCTTTCTTT. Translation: CASSLFEGNTEAFF. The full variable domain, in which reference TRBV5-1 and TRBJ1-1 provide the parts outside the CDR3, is KAGVTQTPRYLIKTRGQQVTLSCSPISGHRSVSWYQQTPGQGLQFLFEYFSETQRNKGNFPGRFSGRQFSNSRSEMNVSTLELGDSALYLCASSLFEGNTEAFFGQGTRLTVV.

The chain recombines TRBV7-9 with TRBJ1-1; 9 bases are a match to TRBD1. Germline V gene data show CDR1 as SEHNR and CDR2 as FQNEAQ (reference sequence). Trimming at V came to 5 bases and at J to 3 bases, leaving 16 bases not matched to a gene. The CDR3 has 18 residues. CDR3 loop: CASSVTGGVGFLDTEAFF. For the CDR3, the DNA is TGTGCCAGCAGCGTTACAGGGGGCGTCGGGTTTTTGGACACTGAAGCTTTCTTT.

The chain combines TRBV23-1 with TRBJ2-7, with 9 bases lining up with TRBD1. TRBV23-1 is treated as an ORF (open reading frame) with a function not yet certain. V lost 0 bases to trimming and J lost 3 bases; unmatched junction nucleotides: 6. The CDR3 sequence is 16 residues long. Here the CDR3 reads CASSQSRGQGSYEQYF. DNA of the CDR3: TGCGCCAGCAGTCAATCCCGGGGACAGGGTAGCTACGAGCAGTACTTC.

The CDR3 is CASRPQGAYEQYF. CDR3 sequence (DNA): TGTGCCAGCAGACCCCAGGGGGCTTACGAGCAGTACTTC. The V and J genes are TRBV12-3 or TRBV12-4 and TRBJ2-7; 8 bases are shared with TRBD1. The CDR3 has 13 residues. Unmatched junction bases numbered 5, after V lost 6 bases and J lost 4 bases.

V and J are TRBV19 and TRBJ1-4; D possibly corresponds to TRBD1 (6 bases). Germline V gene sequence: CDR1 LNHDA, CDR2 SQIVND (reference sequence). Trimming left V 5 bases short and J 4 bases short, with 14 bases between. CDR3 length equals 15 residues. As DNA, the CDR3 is TGTGCCAGTAGTGGGGGCGGACTTGGTAATGAAAAACTGTTTTTT. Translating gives CASSGGGLGNEKLFF.

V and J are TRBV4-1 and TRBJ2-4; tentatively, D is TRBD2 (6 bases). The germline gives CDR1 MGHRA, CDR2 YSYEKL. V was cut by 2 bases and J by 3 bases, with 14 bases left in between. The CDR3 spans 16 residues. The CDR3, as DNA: TGCGCCAGCAGCCAACCGGGGGTTGATAGCAAAAACATTCAGTACTTC. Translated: CASSQPGVDSKNIQYF.

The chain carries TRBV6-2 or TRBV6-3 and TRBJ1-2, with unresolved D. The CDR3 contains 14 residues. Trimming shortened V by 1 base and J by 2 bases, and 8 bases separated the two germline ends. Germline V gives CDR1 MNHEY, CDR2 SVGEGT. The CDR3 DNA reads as TGTGCCAGCAGTTACTTTGGGAGCAACTATGGCTACACCTTC. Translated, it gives CASSYFGSNYGYTF.

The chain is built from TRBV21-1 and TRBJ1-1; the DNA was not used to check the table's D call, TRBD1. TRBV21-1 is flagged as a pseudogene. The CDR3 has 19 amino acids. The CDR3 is CATPSGEKQGAQMNTEAFF. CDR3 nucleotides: TGTGCCACACCATCGGGAGAAAAACAGGGGGCTCAGATGAACACTGAAGCTTTCTTT.

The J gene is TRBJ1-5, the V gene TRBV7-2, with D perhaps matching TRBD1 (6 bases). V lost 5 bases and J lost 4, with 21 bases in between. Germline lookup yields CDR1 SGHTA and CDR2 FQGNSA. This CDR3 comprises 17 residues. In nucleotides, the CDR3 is TGTGCCAGCAGCCTCCGAGCCACAGGGTCCGGAAATCAGCCCCAGCATTTT. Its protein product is CASSLRATGSGNQPQHF.

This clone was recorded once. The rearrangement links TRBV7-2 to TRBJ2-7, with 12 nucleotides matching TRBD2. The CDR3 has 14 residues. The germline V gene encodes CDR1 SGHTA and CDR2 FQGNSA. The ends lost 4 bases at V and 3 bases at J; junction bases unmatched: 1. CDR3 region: CASSSSGGGYEQYF. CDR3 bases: TGTGCCAGCAGCTCTAGCGGGGGGGGCTACGAGCAGTACTTC.

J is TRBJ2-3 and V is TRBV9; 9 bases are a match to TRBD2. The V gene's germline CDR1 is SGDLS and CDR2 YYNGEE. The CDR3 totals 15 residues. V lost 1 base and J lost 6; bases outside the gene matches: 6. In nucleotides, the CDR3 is TGTGCCAGCAGCGTAAGCGCGGGGGGGCTGGATACGCAGTATTTT. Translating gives CASSVSAGGLDTQYF.

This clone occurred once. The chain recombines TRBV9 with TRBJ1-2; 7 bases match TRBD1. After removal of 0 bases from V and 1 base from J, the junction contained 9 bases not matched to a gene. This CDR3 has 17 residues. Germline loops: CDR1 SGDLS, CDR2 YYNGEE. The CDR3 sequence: CASSVGSGQTYNYGYTF. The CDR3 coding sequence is TGTGCCAGCAGCGTAGGCTCGGGACAGACATATAACTATGGCTACACCTTC.

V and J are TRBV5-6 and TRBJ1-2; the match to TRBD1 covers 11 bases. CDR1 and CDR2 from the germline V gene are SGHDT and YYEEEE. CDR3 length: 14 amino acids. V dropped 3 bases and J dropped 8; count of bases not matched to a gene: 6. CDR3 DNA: TGTGCCAGCAGCTGGGGACAGGGGGTTAGGGGCTACACCTTC. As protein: CASSWGQGVRGYTF. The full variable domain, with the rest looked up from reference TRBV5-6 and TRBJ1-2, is DAGVTQSPTHLIKTRGQQVTLRCSPKSGHDTVSWYQQALGQGPQFIFQYYEEEERQRGNFPDRFSGHQFPNYSSELNVNALLLGDSALYLCASSWGQGVRGYTFGSGTRLTVV.

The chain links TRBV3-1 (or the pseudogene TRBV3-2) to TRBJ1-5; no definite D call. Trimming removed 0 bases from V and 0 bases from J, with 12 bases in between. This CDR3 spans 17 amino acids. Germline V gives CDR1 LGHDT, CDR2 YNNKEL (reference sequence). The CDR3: CASSQEGALYSNQPQHF. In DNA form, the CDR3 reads TGTGCCAGCAGCCAAGAAGGAGCCCTGTATAGCAATCAGCCCCAGCATTTT.

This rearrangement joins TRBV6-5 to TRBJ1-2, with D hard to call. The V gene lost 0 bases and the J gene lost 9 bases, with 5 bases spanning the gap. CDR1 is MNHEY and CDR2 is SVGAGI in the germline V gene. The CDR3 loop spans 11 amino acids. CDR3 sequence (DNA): TGTGCCAGCAGTTACTCCGGTAGCTACACCTTC. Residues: CASSYSGSYTF.

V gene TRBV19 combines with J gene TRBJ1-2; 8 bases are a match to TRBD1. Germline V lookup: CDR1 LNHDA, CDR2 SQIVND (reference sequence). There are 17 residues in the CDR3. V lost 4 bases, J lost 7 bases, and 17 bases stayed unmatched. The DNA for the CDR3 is TGTGCCAGTAGTAAAAATAGAGCCGGACAGGGTCTCCTTGGCTACACCTTC. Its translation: CASSKNRAGQGLLGYTF. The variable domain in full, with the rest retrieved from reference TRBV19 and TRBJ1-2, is DGGITQSPKYLFRKEGQNVTLSCEQNLNHDAMYWYRQDPGQGLRLIYYSQIVNDFQKGDIAEGYSVSREKKESFPLTVTSAQKNPTAFYLCASSKNRAGQGLLGYTFGSGTRLTVV.

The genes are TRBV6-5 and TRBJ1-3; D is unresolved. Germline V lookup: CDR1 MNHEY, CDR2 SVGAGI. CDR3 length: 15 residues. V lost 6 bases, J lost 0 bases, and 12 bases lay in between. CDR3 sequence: CASSDPGISGNTIYF. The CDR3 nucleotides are TGTGCCAGCAGCGATCCAGGAATCTCTGGAAACACCATATATTTT.

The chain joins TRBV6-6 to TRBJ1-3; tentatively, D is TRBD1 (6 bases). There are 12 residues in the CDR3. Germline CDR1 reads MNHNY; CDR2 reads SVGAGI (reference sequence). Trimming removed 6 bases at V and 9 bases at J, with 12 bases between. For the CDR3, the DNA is TGTGCCAGCAGCCCCCAAGGGGGCACCATATATTTT. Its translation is CASSPQGGTIYF.